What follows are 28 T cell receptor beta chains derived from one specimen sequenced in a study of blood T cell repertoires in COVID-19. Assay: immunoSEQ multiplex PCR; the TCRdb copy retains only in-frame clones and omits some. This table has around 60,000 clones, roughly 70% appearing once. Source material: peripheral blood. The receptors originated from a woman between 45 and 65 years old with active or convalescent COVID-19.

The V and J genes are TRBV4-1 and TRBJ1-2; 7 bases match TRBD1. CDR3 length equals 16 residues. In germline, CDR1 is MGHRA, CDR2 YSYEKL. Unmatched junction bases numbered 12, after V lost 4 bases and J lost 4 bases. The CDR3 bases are TGCGCCAGCAGCCTACTCCTCGGGGCAGGGGGCTATGGCTACACCTTC. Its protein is CASSLLLGAGGYGYTF.

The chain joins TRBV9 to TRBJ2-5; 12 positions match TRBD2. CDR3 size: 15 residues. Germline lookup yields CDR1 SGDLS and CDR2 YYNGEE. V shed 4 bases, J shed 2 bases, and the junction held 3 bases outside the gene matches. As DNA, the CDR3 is TGTGCCAGCAGCTGGACTAGCGGGACACAAGAGACCCAGTACTTC. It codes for CASSWTSGTQETQYF.

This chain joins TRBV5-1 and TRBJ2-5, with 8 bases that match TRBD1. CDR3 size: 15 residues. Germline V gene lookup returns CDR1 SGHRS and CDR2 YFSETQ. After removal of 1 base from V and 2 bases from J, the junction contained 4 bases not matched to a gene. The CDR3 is CASSLRGQDQETQYF. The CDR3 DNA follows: TGCGCCAGCAGCTTGCGGGGACAGGATCAAGAGACCCAGTACTTC.

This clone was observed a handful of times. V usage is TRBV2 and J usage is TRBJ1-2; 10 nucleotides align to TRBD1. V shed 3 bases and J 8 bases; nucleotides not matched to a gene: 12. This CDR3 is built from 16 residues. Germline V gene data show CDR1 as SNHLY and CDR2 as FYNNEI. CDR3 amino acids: CASSDRIGTGVGGYTF. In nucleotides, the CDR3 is TGTGCCAGCAGTGACCGAATCGGGACAGGGGTTGGAGGCTACACCTTC.

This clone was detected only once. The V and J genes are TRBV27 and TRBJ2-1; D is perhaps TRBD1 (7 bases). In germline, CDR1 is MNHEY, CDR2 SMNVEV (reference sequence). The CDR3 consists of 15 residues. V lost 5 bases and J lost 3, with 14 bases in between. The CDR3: CASSRQGGRYNEQFF. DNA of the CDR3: TGTGCCAGCAGTCGCCAGGGGGGTCGCTACAATGAGCAGTTCTTC.

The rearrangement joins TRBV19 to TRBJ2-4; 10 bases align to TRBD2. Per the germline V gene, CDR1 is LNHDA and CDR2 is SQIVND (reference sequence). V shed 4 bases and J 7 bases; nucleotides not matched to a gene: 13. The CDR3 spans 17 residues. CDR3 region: CASSTTLAGALRNIQYF. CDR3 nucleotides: TGTGCCAGTAGTACTACCCTAGCGGGAGCCCTCCGGAACATTCAGTACTTC.

CDR3 amino acids: CASSLGGDSTDTQYF. CDR3 coding DNA: TGTGCCAGCAGCTTAGGGGGGGATAGCACAGATACGCAGTATTTT. The rearrangement links TRBV11-2 to TRBJ2-3; maybe TRBD2 (6 bases). CDR1 and CDR2 from the germline V gene are SGHAT and FQNNGV. The V end lost 1 base, the J end lost 0 bases, and 8 bases lay between the germline ends. The CDR3 covers 15 residues.

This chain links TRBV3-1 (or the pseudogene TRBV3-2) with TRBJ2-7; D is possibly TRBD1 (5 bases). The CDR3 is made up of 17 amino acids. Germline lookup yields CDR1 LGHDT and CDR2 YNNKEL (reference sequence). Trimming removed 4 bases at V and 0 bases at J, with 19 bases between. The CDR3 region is CASSPPWGRQSSYEQYF. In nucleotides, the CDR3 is TGTGCCAGCAGCCCCCCCTGGGGTCGACAGAGCTCCTACGAGCAGTACTTC.

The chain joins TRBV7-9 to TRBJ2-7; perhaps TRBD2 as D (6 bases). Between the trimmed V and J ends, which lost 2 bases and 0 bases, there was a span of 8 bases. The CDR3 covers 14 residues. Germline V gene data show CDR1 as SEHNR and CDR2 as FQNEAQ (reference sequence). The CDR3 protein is CASSLQGLSYEQYF. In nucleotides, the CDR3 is TGTGCCAGCAGCTTACAGGGACTCTCCTACGAGCAGTACTTC.

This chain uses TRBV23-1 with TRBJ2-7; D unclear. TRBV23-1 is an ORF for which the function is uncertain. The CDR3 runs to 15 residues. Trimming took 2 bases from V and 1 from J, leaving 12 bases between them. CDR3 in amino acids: CASSQGRQASYEQYF. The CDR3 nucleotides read TGCGCCAGCAGTCAAGGTCGTCAGGCGTCCTACGAGCAGTACTTC.

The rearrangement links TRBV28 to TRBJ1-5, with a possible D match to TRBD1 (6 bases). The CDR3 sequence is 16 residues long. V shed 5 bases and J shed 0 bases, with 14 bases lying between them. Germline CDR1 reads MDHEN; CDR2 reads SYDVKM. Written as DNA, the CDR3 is TGTGCCAGCAGTCCCCGGACAGCTCTTAGCAATCAGCCCCAGCATTTT. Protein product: CASSPRTALSNQPQHF.

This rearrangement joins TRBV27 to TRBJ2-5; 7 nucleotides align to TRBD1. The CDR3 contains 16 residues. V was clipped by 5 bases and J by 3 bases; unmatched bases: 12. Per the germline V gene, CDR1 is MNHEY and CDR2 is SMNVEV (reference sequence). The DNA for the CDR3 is TGTGCCAGCAGTCCTGGCGACAGGGTAAATAAAGAGACCCAGTACTTC. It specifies CASSPGDRVNKETQYF.

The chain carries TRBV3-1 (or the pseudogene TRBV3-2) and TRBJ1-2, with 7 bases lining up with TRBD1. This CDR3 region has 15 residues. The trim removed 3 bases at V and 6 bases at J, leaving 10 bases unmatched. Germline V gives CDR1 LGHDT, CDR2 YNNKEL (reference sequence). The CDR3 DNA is TGTGCCAGCAGCCATAGGACAGGTTCATTCCATGGCTACACCTTC. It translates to CASSHRTGSFHGYTF.

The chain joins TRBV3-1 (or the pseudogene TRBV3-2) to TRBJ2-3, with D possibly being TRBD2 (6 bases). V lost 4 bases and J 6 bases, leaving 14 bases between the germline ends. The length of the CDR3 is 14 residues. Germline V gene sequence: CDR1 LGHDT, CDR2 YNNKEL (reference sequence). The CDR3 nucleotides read TGTGCCAGCAGCCTGGGGGGTTCGCGGGATACGCAGTATTTT. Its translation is CASSLGGSRDTQYF.

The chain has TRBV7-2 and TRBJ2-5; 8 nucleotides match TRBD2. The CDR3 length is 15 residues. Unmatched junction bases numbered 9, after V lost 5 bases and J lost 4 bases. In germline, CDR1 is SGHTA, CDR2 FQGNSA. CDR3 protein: CASSPTSVLRETQYF. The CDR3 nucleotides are TGTGCCAGCAGCCCGACTAGCGTTCTTCGAGAGACCCAGTACTTC.

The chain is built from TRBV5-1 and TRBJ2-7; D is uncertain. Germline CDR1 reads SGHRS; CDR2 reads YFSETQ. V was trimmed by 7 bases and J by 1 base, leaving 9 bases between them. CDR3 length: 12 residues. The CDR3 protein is CASRENSYEQYF. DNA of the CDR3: TGCGCCAGCCGCGAGAATTCCTACGAGCAGTACTTC.

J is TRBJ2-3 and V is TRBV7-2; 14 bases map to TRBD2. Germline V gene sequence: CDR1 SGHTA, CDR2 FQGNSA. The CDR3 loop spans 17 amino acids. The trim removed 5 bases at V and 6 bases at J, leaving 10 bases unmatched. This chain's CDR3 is CASSLRLAGGGKDTQYF. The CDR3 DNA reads TGTGCCAGCAGCCTCAGACTAGCGGGAGGGGGAAAGGATACGCAGTATTTT.

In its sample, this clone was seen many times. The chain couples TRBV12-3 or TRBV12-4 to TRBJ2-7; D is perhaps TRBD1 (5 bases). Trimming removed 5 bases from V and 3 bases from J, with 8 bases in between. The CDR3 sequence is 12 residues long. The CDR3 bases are TGTGCCAGCAGTACAGGATTCTACGAGCAGTACTTC. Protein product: CASSTGFYEQYF.

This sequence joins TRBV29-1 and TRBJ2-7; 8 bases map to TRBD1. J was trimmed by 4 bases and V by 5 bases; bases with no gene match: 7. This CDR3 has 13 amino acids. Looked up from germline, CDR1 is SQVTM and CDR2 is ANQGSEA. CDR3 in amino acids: CSVRYRTGYEQYF. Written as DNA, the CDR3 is TGCAGCGTTCGATACAGGACAGGGTACGAGCAGTACTTC.

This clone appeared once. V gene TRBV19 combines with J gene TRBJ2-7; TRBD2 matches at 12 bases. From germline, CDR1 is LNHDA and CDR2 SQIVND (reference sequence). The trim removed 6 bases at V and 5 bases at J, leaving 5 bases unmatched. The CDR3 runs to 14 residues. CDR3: CASRQLAGGHEQYF. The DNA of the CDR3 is TGTGCCAGTAGGCAACTAGCGGGAGGACACGAGCAGTACTTC.

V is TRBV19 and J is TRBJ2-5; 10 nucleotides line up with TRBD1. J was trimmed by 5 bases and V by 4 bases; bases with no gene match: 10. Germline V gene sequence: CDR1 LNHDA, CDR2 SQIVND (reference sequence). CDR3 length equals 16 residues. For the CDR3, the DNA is TGTGCCAGTAGTAGGGGGGACAGGGGCGTTGGGGAGACCCAGTACTTC. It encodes CASSRGDRGVGETQYF.

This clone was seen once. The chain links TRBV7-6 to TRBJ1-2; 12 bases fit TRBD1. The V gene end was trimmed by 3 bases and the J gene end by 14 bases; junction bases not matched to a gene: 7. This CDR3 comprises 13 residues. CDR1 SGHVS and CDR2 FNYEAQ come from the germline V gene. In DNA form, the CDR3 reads TGTGCCAGCAGCTTGGCTCGGGACAGGGGGCATACCTTC. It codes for CASSLARDRGHTF.

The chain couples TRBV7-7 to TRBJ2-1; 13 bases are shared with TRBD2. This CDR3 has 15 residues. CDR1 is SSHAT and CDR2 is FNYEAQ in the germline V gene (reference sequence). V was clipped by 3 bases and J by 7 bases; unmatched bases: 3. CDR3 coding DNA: TGTGCCAGCAGCTTGGGACTAGCGGGAATGAATGAGCAGTTCTTC. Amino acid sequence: CASSLGLAGMNEQFF.

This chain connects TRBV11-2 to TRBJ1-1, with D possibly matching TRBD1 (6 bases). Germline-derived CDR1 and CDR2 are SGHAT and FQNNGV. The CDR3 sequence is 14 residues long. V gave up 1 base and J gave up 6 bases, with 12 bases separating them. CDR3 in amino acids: CASSLGGGPAEAFF. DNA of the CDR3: TGTGCCAGCAGCTTAGGTGGGGGCCCGGCTGAAGCTTTCTTT.

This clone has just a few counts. CDR3 sequence reads: CAWRRPGDTDTQYF. The CDR3 DNA follows: TGTGCCTGGAGGCGGCCAGGGGACACAGATACGCAGTATTTT. The rearrangement uses TRBV30 and TRBJ2-3; tentative D call: TRBD1 (6 bases). Trimming took off 3 bases at V and 2 bases at J, with 12 bases between the two ends. The CDR3 has 14 residues. Germline V gene data show CDR1 as GTSNPN and CDR2 as SVGIG (reference sequence).

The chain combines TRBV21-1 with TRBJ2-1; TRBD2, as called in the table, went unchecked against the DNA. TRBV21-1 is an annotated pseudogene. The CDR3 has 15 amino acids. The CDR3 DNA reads TGTGCCAGCAGCAATAATCTAGCGGGTGACAATGAGCAGTTCTTC. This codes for CASSNNLAGDNEQFF.

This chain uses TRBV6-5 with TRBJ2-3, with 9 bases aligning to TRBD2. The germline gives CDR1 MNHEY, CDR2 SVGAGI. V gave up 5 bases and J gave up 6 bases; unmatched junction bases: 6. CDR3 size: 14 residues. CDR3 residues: CASSRIAGVDTQYF. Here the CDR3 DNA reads TGTGCCAGCAGTAGAATAGCGGGAGTGGATACGCAGTATTTT.

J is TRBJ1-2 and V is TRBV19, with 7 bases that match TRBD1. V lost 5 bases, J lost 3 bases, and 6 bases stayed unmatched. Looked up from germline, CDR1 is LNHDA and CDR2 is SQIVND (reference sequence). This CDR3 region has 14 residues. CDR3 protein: CASSPTGVDYGYTF. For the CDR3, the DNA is TGTGCCAGTAGTCCAACAGGGGTTGACTATGGCTACACCTTC.